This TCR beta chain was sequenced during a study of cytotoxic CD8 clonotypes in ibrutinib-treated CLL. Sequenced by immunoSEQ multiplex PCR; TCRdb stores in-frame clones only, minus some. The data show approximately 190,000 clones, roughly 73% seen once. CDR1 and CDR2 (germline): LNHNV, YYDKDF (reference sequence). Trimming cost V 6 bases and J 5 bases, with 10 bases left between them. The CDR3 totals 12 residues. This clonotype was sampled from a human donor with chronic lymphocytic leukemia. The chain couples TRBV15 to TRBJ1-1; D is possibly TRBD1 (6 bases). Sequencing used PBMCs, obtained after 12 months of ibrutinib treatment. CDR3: CATSKGGTEAFF. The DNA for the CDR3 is TGTGCCACCAGTAAAGGGGGAACTGAAGCTTTCTTT.